Reported below is one TCR beta chain. Its antigen is undetermined. The data were obtained in a study of siplizumab effects on memory and regulatory T cells. The protocol was immunoSEQ multiplex PCR, while the TCRdb copy is restricted to in-frame clones and leaves out a portion. The repertoire holds around 100,000 clones, with 85% to 95% as singletons. CDR1 and CDR2 (germline): MNHNS, SASEGT. The CDR3 contains 14 residues. J was trimmed by 2 bases and V by 6 bases; bases with no gene match: 5. Study results and caveats: Researchers did not confirm the suppressive function of proliferating Tregs from siplizumab cultures. Naive T cells looked more diverse than memory cells and looked like major alloresponse contributors. With siplizumab, mappable alloreactive CD4+ clones averaged approximately 70% Treg-derived, versus less than 35% in controls.

Sequences were obtained from non-Treg CD4+ T cells sorted from blood. The rearrangement uses TRBV6-1 and TRBJ1-2; 8 nucleotides line up with TRBD1. The TCR originated in a human donor in good health. The DNA for the CDR3 is TGTGCCAGCAGGTCGACAGGGGCCAACTATGGCTACACCTTC. It translates to CASRSTGANYGYTF.